This TCR beta chain was captured in a study of cytomegalovirus exposure and HLA in healthy donors. Trimming stripped 3 bases from V and 0 bases from J, with 15 bases between. This CDR3 is 17 amino acids long. The V gene's germline CDR1 is LNHDA and CDR2 SQIVND (reference sequence). PCR used 60 Vbeta primers and 13 Jbeta primers. The method was immunoSEQ multiplex PCR; TCRdb's version includes in-frame clones alone and lacks a portion of them. The sample has 150,000 or so clones; 65% to 85% are singletons. V and J are TRBV19 and TRBJ1-5; D unclear. What was sequenced was PBMCs. This receptor was obtained from a man between 18 and 35 years old in good health and CMV-seronegative. The CDR3 nucleotides read TGTGCCAGTAGTATTAGAAGCTGGACTTATAGCAATCAGCCCCAGCATTTT. Its protein is CASSIRSWTYSNQPQHF.